One sample yielded the 6 T cell receptor beta chains listed below, sequenced in a study of Tregs in tolerant kidney transplant recipients. Some clones are missing from TCRdb's copy, which holds only in-frame ones; the method was immunoSEQ multiplex PCR. The sample carries 240,000 or so clones, around 81% recorded once. The sample comprised CD4+ T cells from blood. These receptors originate from a human donor in good health.

V and J are TRBV7-3 and TRBJ2-1; D is possibly TRBD1 (6 bases). This CDR3 region has 15 residues. The V gene's germline CDR1 is SGHTA and CDR2 FQGTGA. V was shortened by 5 bases and J by 7 bases, with 18 bases between the two germline ends. The CDR3 DNA sequence: TGTGCCAGCAGCAGCCAGGGGATATCCTTAAATGAGCAGTTCTTC. This encodes CASSSQGISLNEQFF.

This clone came up a few times. The rearrangement joins TRBV6-4 to TRBJ1-4; D perhaps matches TRBD1 (5 bases). From germline, CDR1 is MRHNA and CDR2 SNTAGT. V lost 6 bases, J lost 6 bases, and 17 bases lay in between. The CDR3 extends over 15 amino acids. The CDR3 protein is CASSADRGDYEKLFF. CDR3 coding DNA: TGTGCCAGCAGCGCTGACAGAGGGGATTATGAAAAACTGTTTTTT.

The J gene is TRBJ1-2, the V gene TRBV11-2; possible D gene TRBD1, 6 bases. V was clipped by 4 bases and J by 3 bases, with 12 bases between them. CDR1 SGHAT and CDR2 FQNNGV come from the germline V gene. This CDR3 is built from 14 residues. Here the CDR3 DNA reads TGTGCCAGCAGCTCACGGACAGCGCACTATGGCTACACCTTC. Its protein is CASSSRTAHYGYTF. Based on the CDR3 plus reference TRBV11-2 and TRBJ1-2, the full variable domain is EAGVAQSPRYKIIEKRQSVAFWCNPISGHATLYWYQQILGQGPKLLIQFQNNGVVDDSQLPKDRFSAERLKGVDSTLKIQPAKLEDSAVYLCASSSRTAHYGYTFGSGTRLTVV.

The V gene is TRBV2, the J gene TRBJ2-4; TRBD1 aligns across 8 bases. Unmatched junction bases numbered 8, after V lost 5 bases and J lost 5 bases. CDR1 and CDR2 (germline): SNHLY, FYNNEI. The CDR3 consists of 15 residues. The CDR3 coding sequence is TGTGCCAGCAGTCGACAGGGGAGAGAGGAAAACATTCAGTACTTC. It codes for CASSRQGREENIQYF.

The CDR3 DNA follows: TGTGCCATCAGCTACAGGGACGGGAACACTGAAGCTTTCTTT. Translation: CAISYRDGNTEAFF. J is TRBJ1-1 and V is TRBV10-3; possibly TRBD1 for D (6 bases). Germline V gene data show CDR1 as ENHRY and CDR2 as SYGVKD. The CDR3 spans 14 residues. V lost 6 bases and J lost 1, with 12 bases in between.

V usage is TRBV4-1 and J usage is TRBJ2-1; no clear D. The V and J ends lost 4 bases and 6 bases respectively, with 19 bases between them. Per the germline V gene, CDR1 is MGHRA and CDR2 is YSYEKL. The CDR3 has 16 amino acids. The CDR3 DNA is TGCGCCAGCAGCCCTACCATGGCTTCTAAGGCCAATGAGCAGTTCTTC. It codes for CASSPTMASKANEQFF.